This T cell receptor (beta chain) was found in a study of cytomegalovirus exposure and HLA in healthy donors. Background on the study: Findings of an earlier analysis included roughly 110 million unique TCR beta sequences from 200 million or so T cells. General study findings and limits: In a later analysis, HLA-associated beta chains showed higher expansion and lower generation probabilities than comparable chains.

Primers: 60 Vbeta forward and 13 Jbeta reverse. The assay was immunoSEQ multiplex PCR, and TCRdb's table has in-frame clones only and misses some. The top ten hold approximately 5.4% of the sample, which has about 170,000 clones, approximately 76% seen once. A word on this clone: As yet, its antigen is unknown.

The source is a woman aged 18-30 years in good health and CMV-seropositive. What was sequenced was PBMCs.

DNA of the CDR3: TGTGCCAGCAGCCGAGAACAGGCCGGGGAGCTGTTTTTT. Its protein is CASSREQAGELFF. This chain connects TRBV14 to TRBJ2-2, with a tentative D call TRBD1 (5 bases). Trimming shortened V by 4 bases and J by 6 bases, and 9 bases separated the two germline ends. Germline CDR1 reads SGHDN; CDR2 reads FVKESK. The CDR3 runs 13 residues.